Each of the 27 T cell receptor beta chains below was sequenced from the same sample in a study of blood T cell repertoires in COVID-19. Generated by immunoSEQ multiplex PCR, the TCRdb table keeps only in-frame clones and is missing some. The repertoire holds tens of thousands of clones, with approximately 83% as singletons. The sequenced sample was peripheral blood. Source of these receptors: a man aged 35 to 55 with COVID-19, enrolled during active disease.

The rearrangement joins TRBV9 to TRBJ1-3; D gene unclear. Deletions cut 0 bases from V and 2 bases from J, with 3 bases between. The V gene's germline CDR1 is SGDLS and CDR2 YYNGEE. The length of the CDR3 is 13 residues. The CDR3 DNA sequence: TGTGCCAGCAGCGTAGCTCCTGGAAACACCATATATTTT. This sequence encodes CASSVAPGNTIYF.

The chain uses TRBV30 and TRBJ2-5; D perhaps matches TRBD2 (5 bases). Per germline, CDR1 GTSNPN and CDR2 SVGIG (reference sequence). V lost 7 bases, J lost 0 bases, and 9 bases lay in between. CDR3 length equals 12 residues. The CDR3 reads CASRRDQETQYF. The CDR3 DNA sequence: TGTGCCTCGAGGCGGGACCAAGAGACCCAGTACTTC.

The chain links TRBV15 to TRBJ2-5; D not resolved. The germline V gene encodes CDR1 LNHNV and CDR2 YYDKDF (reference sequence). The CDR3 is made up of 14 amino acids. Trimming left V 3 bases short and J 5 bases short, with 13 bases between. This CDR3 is CATSSGDYGETQYF. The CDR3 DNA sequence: TGTGCCACCAGCAGCGGAGATTACGGGGAGACCCAGTACTTC.

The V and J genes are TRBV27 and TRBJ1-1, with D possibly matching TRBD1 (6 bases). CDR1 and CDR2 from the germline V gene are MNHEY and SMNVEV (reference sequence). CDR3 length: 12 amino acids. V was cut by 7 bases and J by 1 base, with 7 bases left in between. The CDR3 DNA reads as TGTGCCAGCAAGGGACAGAACACTGAAGCTTTCTTT. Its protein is CASKGQNTEAFF.

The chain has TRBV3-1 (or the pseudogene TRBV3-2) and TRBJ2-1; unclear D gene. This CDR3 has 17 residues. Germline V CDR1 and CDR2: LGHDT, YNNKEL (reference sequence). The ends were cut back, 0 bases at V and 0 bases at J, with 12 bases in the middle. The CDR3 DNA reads TGTGCCAGCAGCCAAGATTACCCGAGGAGCTCCTACAATGAGCAGTTCTTC. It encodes CASSQDYPRSSYNEQFF.

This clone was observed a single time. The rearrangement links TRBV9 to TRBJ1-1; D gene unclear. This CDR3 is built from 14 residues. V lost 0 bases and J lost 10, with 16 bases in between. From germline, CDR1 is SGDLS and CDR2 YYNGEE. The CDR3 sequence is CASSVDYTTTLAFF. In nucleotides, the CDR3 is TGTGCCAGCAGCGTAGATTATACCACGACACTAGCTTTCTTT.

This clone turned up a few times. The CDR3, as DNA: TGCGCCAGCAGCCGCGAGTCAGCGGGGATGAACACTGAAGCTTTCTTT. As protein: CASSRESAGMNTEAFF. The chain carries TRBV5-1 and TRBJ1-1, with no clear D. V dropped 4 bases and J dropped 0 bases, with 16 bases sitting between them. Germline-derived CDR1 and CDR2 are SGHRS and YFSETQ. The CDR3 has 16 amino acids.

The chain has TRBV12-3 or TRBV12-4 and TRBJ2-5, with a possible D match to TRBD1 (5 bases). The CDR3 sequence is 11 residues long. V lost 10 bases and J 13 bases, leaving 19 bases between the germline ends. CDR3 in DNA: TGTGCCACCATCCGGCAGGGCCTGTGGTACTTC. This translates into CATIRQGLWYF.

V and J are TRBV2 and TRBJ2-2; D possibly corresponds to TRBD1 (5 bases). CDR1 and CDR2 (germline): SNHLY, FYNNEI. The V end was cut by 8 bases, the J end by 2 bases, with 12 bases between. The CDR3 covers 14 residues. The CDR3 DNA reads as TGTGCCAGCGTACCAGGGTTTAACACCGGGGAGCTGTTTTTT. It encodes CASVPGFNTGELFF.

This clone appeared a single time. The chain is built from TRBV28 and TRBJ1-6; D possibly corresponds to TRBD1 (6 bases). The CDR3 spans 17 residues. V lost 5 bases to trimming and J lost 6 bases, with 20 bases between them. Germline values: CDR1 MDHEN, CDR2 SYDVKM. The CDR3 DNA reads TGTGCCAGCAGTCATCGACAGGACCTTTTCGGTAATTCACCCCTCCACTTT. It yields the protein CASSHRQDLFGNSPLHF.

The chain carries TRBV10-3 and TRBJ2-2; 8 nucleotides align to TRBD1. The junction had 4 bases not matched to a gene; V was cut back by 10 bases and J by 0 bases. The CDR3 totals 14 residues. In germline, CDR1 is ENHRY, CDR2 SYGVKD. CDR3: CATRTGTNTGELFF. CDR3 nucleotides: TGTGCCACGCGGACAGGGACGAACACCGGGGAGCTGTTTTTT.

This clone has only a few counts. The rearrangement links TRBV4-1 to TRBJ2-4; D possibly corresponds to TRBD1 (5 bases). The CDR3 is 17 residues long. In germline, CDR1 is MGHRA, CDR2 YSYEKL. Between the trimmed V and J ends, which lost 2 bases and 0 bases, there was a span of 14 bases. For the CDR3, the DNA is TGCGCCAGCAGCCAACCTAGACAGACCCTAGCCAAAAACATTCAGTACTTC. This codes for CASSQPRQTLAKNIQYF.

CDR3 sequence: CASSEIHRLYTEAFF. CDR3 sequence (DNA): TGTGCCAGCAGTGAAATCCACAGATTGTACACTGAAGCTTTCTTT. V usage is TRBV6-1 and J usage is TRBJ1-1; D is ambiguous. V was cut by 2 bases and J by 3 bases, with 13 bases left in between. CDR3 length: 15 residues. The germline gives CDR1 MNHNS, CDR2 SASEGT.

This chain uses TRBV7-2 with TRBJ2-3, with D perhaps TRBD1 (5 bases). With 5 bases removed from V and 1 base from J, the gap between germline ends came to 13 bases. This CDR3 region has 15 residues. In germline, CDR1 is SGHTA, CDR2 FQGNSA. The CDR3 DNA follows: TGTGCCAGCAGCGGGGCATCACCCGGCACAGATACGCAGTATTTT. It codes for CASSGASPGTDTQYF.

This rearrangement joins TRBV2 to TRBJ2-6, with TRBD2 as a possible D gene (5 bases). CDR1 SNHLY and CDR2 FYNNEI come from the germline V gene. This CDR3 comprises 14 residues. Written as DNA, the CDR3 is TGTGCATCTAGCTACCTCTCTGGGGCCAACGTCCTGACTTTC. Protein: CASSYLSGANVLTF.

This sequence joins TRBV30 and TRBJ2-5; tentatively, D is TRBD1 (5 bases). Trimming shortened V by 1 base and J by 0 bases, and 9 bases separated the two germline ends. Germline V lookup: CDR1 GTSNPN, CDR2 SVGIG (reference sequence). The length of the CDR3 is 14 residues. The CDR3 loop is CAWSDRRYQETQYF. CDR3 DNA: TGTGCCTGGAGTGACAGGCGCTACCAAGAGACCCAGTACTTC.

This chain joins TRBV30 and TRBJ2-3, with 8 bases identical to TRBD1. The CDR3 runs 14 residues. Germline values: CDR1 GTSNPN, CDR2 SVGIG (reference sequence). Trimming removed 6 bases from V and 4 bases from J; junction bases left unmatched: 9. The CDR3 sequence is CACNPTQGADTQYF. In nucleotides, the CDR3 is TGTGCCTGTAATCCTACACAGGGGGCAGATACGCAGTATTTT.

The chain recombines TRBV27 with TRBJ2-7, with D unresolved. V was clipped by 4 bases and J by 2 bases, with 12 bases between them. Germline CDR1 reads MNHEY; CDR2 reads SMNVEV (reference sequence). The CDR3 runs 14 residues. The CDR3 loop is CASSSAGPTYEQYF. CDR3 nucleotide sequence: TGTGCCAGCAGTTCAGCAGGCCCTACCTACGAGCAGTACTTC.

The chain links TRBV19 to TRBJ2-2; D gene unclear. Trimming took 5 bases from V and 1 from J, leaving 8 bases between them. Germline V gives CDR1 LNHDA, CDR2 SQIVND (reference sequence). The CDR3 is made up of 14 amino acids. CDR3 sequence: CASSPRQNTGELFF. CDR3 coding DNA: TGTGCCAGTAGTCCAAGACAGAACACCGGGGAGCTGTTTTTT. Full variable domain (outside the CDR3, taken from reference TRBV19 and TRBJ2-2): DGGITQSPKYLFRKEGQNVTLSCEQNLNHDAMYWYRQDPGQGLRLIYYSQIVNDFQKGDIAEGYSVSREKKESFPLTVTSAQKNPTAFYLCASSPRQNTGELFFGEGSRLTVL.

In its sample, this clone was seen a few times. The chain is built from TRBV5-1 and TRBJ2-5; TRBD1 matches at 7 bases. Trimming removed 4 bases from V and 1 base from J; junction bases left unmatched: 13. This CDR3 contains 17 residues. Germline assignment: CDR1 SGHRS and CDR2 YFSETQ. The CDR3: CASSPVTGKALQETQYF. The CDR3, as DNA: TGCGCCAGCAGCCCCGTGACAGGGAAGGCCCTCCAAGAGACCCAGTACTTC. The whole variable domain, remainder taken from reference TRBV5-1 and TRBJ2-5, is KAGVTQTPRYLIKTRGQQVTLSCSPISGHRSVSWYQQTPGQGLQFLFEYFSETQRNKGNFPGRFSGRQFSNSRSEMNVSTLELGDSALYLCASSPVTGKALQETQYFGPGTRLLVL.

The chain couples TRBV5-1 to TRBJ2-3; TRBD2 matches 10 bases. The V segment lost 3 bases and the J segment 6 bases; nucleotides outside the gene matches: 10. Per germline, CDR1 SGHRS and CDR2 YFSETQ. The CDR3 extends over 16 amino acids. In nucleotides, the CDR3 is TGCGCCAGCAGCTCAGGATCTAGCGGGGGAGGGGATACGCAGTATTTT. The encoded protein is CASSSGSSGGGDTQYF.

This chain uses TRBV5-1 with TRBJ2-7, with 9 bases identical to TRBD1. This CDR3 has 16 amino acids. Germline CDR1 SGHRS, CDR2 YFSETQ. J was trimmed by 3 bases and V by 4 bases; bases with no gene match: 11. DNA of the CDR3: TGCGCCAGCAGCACCGCCCCCGGGACAGGGATCTACGAGCAGTACTTC. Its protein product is CASSTAPGTGIYEQYF.

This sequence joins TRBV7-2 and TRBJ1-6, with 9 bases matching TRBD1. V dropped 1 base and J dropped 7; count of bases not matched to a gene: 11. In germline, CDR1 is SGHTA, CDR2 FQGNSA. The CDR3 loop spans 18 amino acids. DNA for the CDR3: TGTGCCAGCAGCTTAGACCCGCAACAGGGGGCTTACAATTCACCCCTCCACTTT. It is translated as CASSLDPQQGAYNSPLHF.

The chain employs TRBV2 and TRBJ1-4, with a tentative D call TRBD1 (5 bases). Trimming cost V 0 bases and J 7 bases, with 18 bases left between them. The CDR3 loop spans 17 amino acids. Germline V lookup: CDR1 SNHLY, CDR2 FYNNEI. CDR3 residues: CASSEADPGFGAEKLFF. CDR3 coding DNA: TGTGCCAGCAGTGAAGCGGACCCAGGGTTCGGTGCTGAAAAACTGTTTTTT.

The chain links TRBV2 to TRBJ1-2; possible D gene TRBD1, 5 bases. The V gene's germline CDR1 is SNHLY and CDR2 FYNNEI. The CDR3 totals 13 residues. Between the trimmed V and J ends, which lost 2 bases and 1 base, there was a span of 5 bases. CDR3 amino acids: CASSEQGNYGYTF. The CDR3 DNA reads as TGTGCCAGCAGTGAACAGGGTAACTATGGCTACACCTTC.

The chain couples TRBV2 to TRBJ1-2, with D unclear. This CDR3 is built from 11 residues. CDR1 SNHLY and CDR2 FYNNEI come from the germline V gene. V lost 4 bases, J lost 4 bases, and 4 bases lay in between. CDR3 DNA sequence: TGTGCCAGCAGTGGGGCCTATGGCTACACCTTC. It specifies CASSGAYGYTF.

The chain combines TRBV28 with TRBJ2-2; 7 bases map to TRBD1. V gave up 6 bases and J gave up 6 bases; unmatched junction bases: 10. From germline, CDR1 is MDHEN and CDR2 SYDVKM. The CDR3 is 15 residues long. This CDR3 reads CASSPGGPKPGELFF. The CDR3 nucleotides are TGTGCCAGCAGCCCAGGGGGACCAAAACCCGGGGAGCTGTTTTTT.